This TCR beta chain comes out of a study of post-analysis software for immune sequencing data. Overall study context: The disease courses covered relapsing-remitting, secondary progressive and progressive-relapsing multiple sclerosis.

The germline V gene encodes CDR1 SGHDN and CDR2 FVKESK. V gave up 1 base and J gave up 5 bases, with 8 bases separating them. This CDR3 has 13 amino acids. Remarks on this clonotype: No antigen is known for it.

Each TCR beta cDNA library carried unique molecular identifiers. The T cell input of roughly 0.9 to 11 million gave 400,000 to 500,000 cDNA molecules. TCRdb ran MiXCR on the PCR reads and lists one entry per CDR3 protein. Counted here are about 820,000 distinct CDR3 sequences, approximately 50% occurring once; the ten biggest clones make up approximately 4.5%. Findings of the study overall: Normalized Chao1 diversity was significantly reduced in patients versus controls. Compared with controls, patients had more of about five TRBV segments, including TRBV5-6, TRBV5-1 and TRBV20-1.

The chain carries TRBV14 and TRBJ2-5; D is unclear. The clonotype originates from a girl under 18 with multiple sclerosis. What was sequenced was blood. This CDR3 reads CASSQVPTETQYF. The CDR3 nucleotides are TGTGCCAGCAGCCAAGTCCCGACCGAGACCCAGTACTTC.